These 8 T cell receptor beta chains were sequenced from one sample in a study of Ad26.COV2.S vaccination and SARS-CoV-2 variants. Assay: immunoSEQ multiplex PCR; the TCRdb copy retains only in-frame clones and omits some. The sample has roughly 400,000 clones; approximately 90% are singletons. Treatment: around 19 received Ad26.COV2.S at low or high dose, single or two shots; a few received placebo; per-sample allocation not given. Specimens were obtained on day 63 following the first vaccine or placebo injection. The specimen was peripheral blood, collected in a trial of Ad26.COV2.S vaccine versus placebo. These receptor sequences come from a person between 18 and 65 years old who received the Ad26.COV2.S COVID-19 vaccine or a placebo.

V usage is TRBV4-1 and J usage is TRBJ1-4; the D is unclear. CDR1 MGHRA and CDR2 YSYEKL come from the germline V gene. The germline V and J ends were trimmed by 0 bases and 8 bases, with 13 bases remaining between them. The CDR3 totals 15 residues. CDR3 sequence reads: CASSQEGARAEKLFF. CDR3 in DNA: TGCGCCAGCAGCCAAGAAGGCGCCCGGGCGGAAAAACTGTTTTTT.

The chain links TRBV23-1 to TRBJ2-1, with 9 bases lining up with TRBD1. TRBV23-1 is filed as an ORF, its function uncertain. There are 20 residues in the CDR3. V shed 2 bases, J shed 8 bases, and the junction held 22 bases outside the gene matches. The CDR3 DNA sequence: TGCGCCAGCAGTCAAAATTCTCGGGACAGGGTACCCCAGTACATCTATGAGCAGTTCTTC. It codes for CASSQNSRDRVPQYIYEQFF.

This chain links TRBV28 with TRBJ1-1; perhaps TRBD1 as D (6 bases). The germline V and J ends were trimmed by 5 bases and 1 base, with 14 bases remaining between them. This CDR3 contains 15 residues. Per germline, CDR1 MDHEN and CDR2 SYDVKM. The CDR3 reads CASSPRDNENTEAFF. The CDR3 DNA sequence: TGTGCCAGCAGTCCCCGGGACAACGAGAACACTGAAGCTTTCTTT.

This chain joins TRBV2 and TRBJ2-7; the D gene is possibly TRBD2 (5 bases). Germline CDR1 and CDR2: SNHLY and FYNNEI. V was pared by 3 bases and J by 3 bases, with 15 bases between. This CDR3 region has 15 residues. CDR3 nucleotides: TGTGCCAGCAGTGAGCGGGTTGTGTCCCTCTACGAGCAGTACTTC. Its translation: CASSERVVSLYEQYF.

The CDR3 loop reads CASSLRGNTEAFF. The CDR3 nucleotides are TGTGCCAGCAGCTTACGGGGGAACACTGAAGCTTTCTTT. The chain links TRBV5-5 to TRBJ1-1; D gene uncertain. V lost 2 bases and J 1 base, leaving 6 bases between the germline ends. Germline V CDR1 and CDR2: SGHKS, YYEKEE (reference sequence). The CDR3 extends over 13 amino acids.

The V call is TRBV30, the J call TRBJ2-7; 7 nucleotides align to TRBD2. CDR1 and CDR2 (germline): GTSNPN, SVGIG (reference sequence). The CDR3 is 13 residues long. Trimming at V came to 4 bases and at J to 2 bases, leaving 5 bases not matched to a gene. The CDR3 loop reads CAWNSGLTYEQYF. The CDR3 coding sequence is TGTGCCTGGAATTCGGGACTAACCTACGAGCAGTACTTC.

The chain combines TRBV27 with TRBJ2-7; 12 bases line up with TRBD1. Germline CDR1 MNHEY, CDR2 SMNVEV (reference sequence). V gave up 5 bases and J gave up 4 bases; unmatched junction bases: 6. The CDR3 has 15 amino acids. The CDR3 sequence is CASSLPGQGAYEQYF. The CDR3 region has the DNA TGTGCCAGCAGTCTACCGGGACAGGGGGCGTACGAGCAGTACTTC.

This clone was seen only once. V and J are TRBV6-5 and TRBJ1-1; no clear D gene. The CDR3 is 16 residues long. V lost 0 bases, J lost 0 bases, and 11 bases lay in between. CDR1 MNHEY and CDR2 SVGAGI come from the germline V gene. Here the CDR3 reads CASSYSLVSLNTEAFF. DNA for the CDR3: TGTGCCAGCAGTTACTCCCTGGTTTCGCTGAACACTGAAGCTTTCTTT.